This TCR beta chain appears in the sequencing data of a study of OX40 agonist ivuxolimab in advanced cancers. In the study overall: A diagnosis of hepatocellular carcinoma, melanoma, renal cell or head and neck cancer was present in dose-escalation patients. The mean age was 60 years, ranging from about 20 to 90, with 82.7% of participants male. Study findings and constraints: The investigators did not determine what antigen specificity the expanded peripheral T cells had. CD4+ and CD8+ blood T cells expanded clonally by week 6 at 0.1 to 3.0 mg/kg.

Sequencing used immunoSEQ multiplex PCR; TCRdb keeps in-frame clones, though not all of them. There are tens of thousands of clones in the sample; 80% to 90% occur only once, and 0.69% lies in the top ten. For this clone: Its antigen is undetermined.

The germline CDR1 and CDR2 sequences are SGHNT and YYREEE (reference sequence). V lost 3 bases and J 2 bases, leaving 10 bases between the germline ends. The CDR3 is made up of 14 amino acids. The chain carries TRBV5-4 and TRBJ2-3; D not certain. Sequencing used CD4+ or CD8+ T cells sorted from blood, obtained in a trial of the OX40 agonist ivuxolimab. The receptor was derived from an adult with an advanced solid tumor such as melanoma, head and neck, liver or kidney cancer. CDR3: CASSSDGYTDTQYF. The CDR3 DNA follows: TGTGCCAGCAGCTCCGACGGTTACACAGATACGCAGTATTTT. Drawing the rest from reference TRBV5-4 and TRBJ2-3, the complete variable domain is ETGVTQSPTHLIKTRGQQVTLRCSSQSGHNTVSWYQQALGQGPQFIFQYYREEENGRGNFPPRFSGLQFPNYSSELNVNALELDDSALYLCASSSDGYTDTQYFGPGTRLTVL.